This T cell receptor (beta chain) was identified in a study of PD-1 blockade in classical Hodgkin lymphoma. The time point: cycle 4 day 1 (C4D1), after more than five weeks of nivolumab. Each patient experienced a relapse that followed autologous stem cell transplantation, and brentuximab vedotin exposure varied. Clones were sequenced by immunoSEQ multiplex PCR, and TCRdb holds only the in-frame ones, with some missing. Among approximately 22,000 clones, approximately 80% were seen once, and the ten largest hold roughly 7%. The clonotype was recovered from a human donor with classical Hodgkin lymphoma. The specimen was peripheral blood mononuclear cells (PBMCs), collected before the fourth cycle of nivolumab.

CDR3 region: CAISGGGLTAFF. The CDR3 DNA reads TGTGCCATTTCGGGGGGCGGCCTGACAGCTTTCTTT. J is TRBJ1-1 and V is TRBV28; weak D call: TRBD1 (6 bases). The germline V gene encodes CDR1 MDHEN and CDR2 SYDVKM. V dropped 10 bases and J dropped 10 bases, with 19 bases sitting between them. This CDR3 spans 12 amino acids. Combining the CDR3 with reference TRBV28 and TRBJ1-1 gives the whole variable domain DVKVTQSSRYLVKRTGEKVFLECVQDMDHENMFWYRQDPGLGLRLIYFSYDVKMKEKGDIPEGYSVSREKKERFSLILESASTNQTSMYLCAISGGGLTAFFGQGTRLTVV.